The next 18 T cell receptor beta chains were all read from a single sample in a study of Ad26.COV2.S vaccination and SARS-CoV-2 variants. Regarding treatment: about 20 received Ad26.COV2.S at low or high dose, single or two shots; 5 received placebo; per-sample allocation not given. Collection of samples fell on day 63 after the first vaccine or placebo injection. Sequenced by immunoSEQ multiplex PCR; TCRdb stores in-frame clones only, minus some. The table records roughly 380,000 clones, 88% of them present only once. Sample: peripheral blood, taken in a trial of Ad26.COV2.S vaccine versus placebo. These receptors all stem from a person between 18 and 60 years old who received the Ad26.COV2.S COVID-19 vaccine or a placebo.

The V and J genes are TRBV3-1 (or the pseudogene TRBV3-2) and TRBJ2-1; D might be TRBD1 (6 bases). Germline V lookup: CDR1 LGHDT, CDR2 YNNKEL (reference sequence). The CDR3 covers 13 residues. V was cut by 4 bases and J by 9 bases, with 13 bases left in between. The CDR3 loop reads CASSLWGPVEQFF. CDR3 DNA sequence: TGTGCCAGCAGCCTATGGGGGCCAGTTGAGCAGTTCTTC.

With regard to this clone: Other DNA sequences in the same sample also yield this CDR3. The chain has TRBV4-2 and TRBJ2-7, with 12 bases lining up with TRBD2. The junction had 4 bases not matched to a gene; V was cut back by 4 bases and J by 0 bases. The germline V gene has CDR1 LGHNA and CDR2 YNFKEQ. The CDR3 length is 16 residues. Written as DNA, the CDR3 is TGTGCCAGCAGCCTGACTAGCGGGGGTAGCTCCTACGAGCAGTACTTC. Protein sequence: CASSLTSGGSSYEQYF.

The rearrangement uses TRBV6-5 and TRBJ2-6; D perhaps matches TRBD1 (5 bases). Germline CDR1 is MNHEY and CDR2 is SVGAGI. V was trimmed by 1 base and J by 2 bases, leaving 9 bases between them. The CDR3 covers 16 residues. The CDR3 protein is CASSYYQGAGANVLTF. The CDR3 bases are TGTGCCAGCAGTTACTATCAGGGCGCTGGGGCCAACGTCCTGACTTTC.

The DNA for the CDR3 is TGCGCCAGCAGCCACACAGGGACCCGCACAGATACGCAGTATTTT. This encodes CASSHTGTRTDTQYF. This rearrangement joins TRBV4-3 to TRBJ2-3, with D possibly matching TRBD1 (6 bases). Germline V gene sequence: CDR1 LGHNA, CDR2 YSLEER. Between the trimmed V and J ends, which lost 3 bases and 1 base, there was a span of 11 bases. The CDR3 length is 15 residues.

The chain has TRBV19 and TRBJ2-1; 7 nucleotides align to TRBD1. The germline V gene encodes CDR1 LNHDA and CDR2 SQIVND (reference sequence). Unmatched junction bases numbered 5, after V lost 1 base and J lost 8 bases. The CDR3 has 14 residues. CDR3 protein: CASSIVGTVYEQFF. CDR3 nucleotides: TGTGCCAGTAGTATAGTCGGGACAGTTTATGAGCAGTTCTTC. The full variable domain, rest sourced from reference TRBV19 and TRBJ2-1, is DGGITQSPKYLFRKEGQNVTLSCEQNLNHDAMYWYRQDPGQGLRLIYYSQIVNDFQKGDIAEGYSVSREKKESFPLTVTSAQKNPTAFYLCASSIVGTVYEQFFGPGTRLTVL.

A single count supports this clone. This rearrangement joins TRBV5-8 to TRBJ2-2; 8 bases are shared with TRBD1. V dropped 0 bases and J dropped 3; count of bases not matched to a gene: 10. This CDR3 contains 18 residues. Germline CDR1 and CDR2: SGHTS and YDEGEE. The CDR3 protein is CASSLGDRLFGDTGELFF. The CDR3 nucleotides read TGTGCCAGCAGCTTGGGGGACAGGTTGTTCGGTGACACCGGGGAGCTGTTTTTT.

J is TRBJ2-1 and V is TRBV3-1 (or the pseudogene TRBV3-2); 7 bases align to TRBD1. The CDR3 consists of 17 residues. V shed 2 bases, J shed 10 bases, and the junction held 17 bases outside the gene matches. Germline V gives CDR1 LGHDT, CDR2 YNNKEL (reference sequence). This CDR3 is CASSQSPTGAPSKEQFF. Written as DNA, the CDR3 is TGTGCCAGCAGCCAATCCCCAACAGGGGCCCCCTCTAAGGAGCAGTTCTTC.

The CDR3 bases are TGTGCCAGCAGCCAGGAGTTCTTGGGGGGCTACACCTTC. Translation: CASSQEFLGGYTF. This rearrangement joins TRBV12-3 or TRBV12-4 to TRBJ1-2; D not certain. CDR3 length equals 13 residues. V lost 6 bases to trimming and J lost 8 bases, with 16 bases between them.

This chain connects TRBV4-1 to TRBJ1-3, with a weak D call TRBD1 (6 bases). The CDR3 consists of 17 residues. The germline CDR1 and CDR2 sequences are MGHRA and YSYEKL. With 1 base removed from V and 4 bases from J, the gap between germline ends came to 17 bases. CDR3 sequence reads: CASSQVMRGARGNTIYF. In DNA form, the CDR3 reads TGCGCCAGCAGCCAAGTGATGAGGGGGGCGAGGGGAAACACCATATATTTT.

The chain employs TRBV3-1 (or the pseudogene TRBV3-2) and TRBJ1-5; D remains unclear. The V gene lost 1 base and the J gene lost 7 bases, with 8 bases spanning the gap. This CDR3 is 13 amino acids long. Germline V lookup: CDR1 LGHDT, CDR2 YNNKEL (reference sequence). The CDR3 DNA sequence: TGTGCCAGCAGCCAAGTCGGAAACCAGCCCCAGCATTTT. Its translation: CASSQVGNQPQHF.

The rearrangement joins TRBV19 to TRBJ1-5; TRBD1 aligns across 7 bases. The V gene end was trimmed by 9 bases and the J gene end by 1 base; junction bases not matched to a gene: 6. The CDR3 spans 14 residues. In germline, CDR1 is LNHDA, CDR2 SQIVND (reference sequence). CDR3 sequence reads: CASRDRVSNQPQHF. DNA for the CDR3: TGTGCCAGCCGAGACAGGGTGAGCAATCAGCCCCAGCATTTT.

V usage is TRBV30 and J usage is TRBJ2-7, with TRBD1 identical over 9 bases. V dropped 4 bases and J dropped 2; count of bases not matched to a gene: 15. Germline lookup yields CDR1 GTSNPN and CDR2 SVGIG (reference sequence). The CDR3 loop spans 17 amino acids. CDR3: CAWNPSLPGQGAYEQYF. In DNA, the CDR3 is TGTGCCTGGAATCCCTCTCTCCCGGGACAGGGCGCCTACGAGCAGTACTTC.

A word on this clone: Other DNA sequences of this sample code for an identical CDR3. V gene TRBV20-1 combines with J gene TRBJ2-7; D is ambiguous. The CDR3 is 11 residues long. In germline, CDR1 is DFQATT, CDR2 SNEGSKA (reference sequence). The ends were cut back, 0 bases at V and 3 bases at J, with 3 bases in the middle. CDR3 protein: CSARDYYEQYF. The CDR3 DNA is TGCAGTGCTAGAGACTACTACGAGCAGTACTTC.

J is TRBJ1-2 and V is TRBV27; 7 positions match TRBD1. The trim removed 5 bases at V and 4 bases at J, leaving 10 bases unmatched. CDR3 size: 15 residues. Germline lookup yields CDR1 MNHEY and CDR2 SMNVEV (reference sequence). The CDR3 here is CASSLPTGESYGYTF. CDR3 DNA sequence: TGTGCCAGCAGTCTCCCTACAGGGGAATCCTATGGCTACACCTTC.

This CDR3 reads CASSPVGPNSGNTIYF. As DNA, the CDR3 is TGTGCCAGCAGCCCCGTCGGACCGAACTCTGGAAACACCATATATTTT. V gene TRBV7-2 combines with J gene TRBJ1-3; D remains ambiguous. The CDR3 extends over 16 amino acids. The V gene lost 5 bases and the J gene lost 0 bases, with 14 bases spanning the gap. Germline CDR1 is SGHTA and CDR2 is FQGNSA.

The gene calls are TRBV19 and TRBJ2-2; D possibly corresponds to TRBD1 (5 bases). Germline V gene lookup returns CDR1 LNHDA and CDR2 SQIVND (reference sequence). V lost 5 bases and J 3 bases, leaving 16 bases between the germline ends. This CDR3 is built from 16 residues. The CDR3 DNA reads as TGTGCCAGTAGTCCCCCGGCGTGGGGCCACACCGGGGAGCTGTTTTTT. Residues: CASSPPAWGHTGELFF.

This rearrangement joins TRBV19 to TRBJ2-6, with a tentative D call TRBD1 (6 bases). Germline V gene data show CDR1 as LNHDA and CDR2 as SQIVND (reference sequence). Trimming left V 4 bases short and J 0 bases short, with 10 bases between. The CDR3 loop spans 16 amino acids. CDR3 nucleotides: TGTGCCAGTAGTACCACAGGGCTCTCTGGGGCCAACGTCCTGACTTTC. Its translation is CASSTTGLSGANVLTF.

V is TRBV12-5 and J is TRBJ2-5; D is unclear. Trimming shortened V by 6 bases and J by 5 bases, and 13 bases separated the two germline ends. Germline V CDR1 and CDR2: LGHNT, FRNRAP. This CDR3 has 13 amino acids. This CDR3 is CASGRAPLETQYF. The CDR3 coding sequence is TGTGCTAGTGGCCGGGCCCCTCTTGAGACCCAGTACTTC.